These 16 T cell receptor beta chains originate from one sample sequenced in a study of Ad26.COV2.S vaccination and SARS-CoV-2 variants. Profiling relied on immunoSEQ multiplex PCR, and the TCRdb table lists in-frame clones only, not all of them. The sample lists approximately 240,000 clones; 70% to 90% were seen once. The treatment is: 15 to 20 received Ad26.COV2.S at low or high dose, single or two shots; 5 received placebo; per-sample allocation not given. All samples were drawn on day 63, counting from the first vaccine or placebo injection. This specimen was peripheral blood, taken in a trial of Ad26.COV2.S vaccine versus placebo. These receptors all come from a person between 18 and 59 years old who received the Ad26.COV2.S COVID-19 vaccine or a placebo.

V gene TRBV28 combines with J gene TRBJ1-6; D ambiguous. Germline V gene lookup returns CDR1 MDHEN and CDR2 SYDVKM. This CDR3 is 12 amino acids long. V was pared by 5 bases and J by 10 bases, with 9 bases between. CDR3 region: CASSRPGSPLHF. Here the CDR3 DNA reads TGTGCCAGCAGTCGACCCGGATCACCCCTCCACTTT.

This chain joins TRBV5-6 and TRBJ1-3; TRBD1 matches at 12 bases. The CDR3 consists of 16 residues. The V segment lost 4 bases and the J segment 4 bases; nucleotides outside the gene matches: 6. CDR1 and CDR2 from the germline V gene are SGHDT and YYEEEE. The CDR3 nucleotides read TGTGCCAGCAGCCTGGGGACAGGGGGCCGGGGAAACACCATATATTTT. Protein product: CASSLGTGGRGNTIYF. The full variable domain, in which reference TRBV5-6 and TRBJ1-3 provide the parts outside the CDR3, is DAGVTQSPTHLIKTRGQQVTLRCSPKSGHDTVSWYQQALGQGPQFIFQYYEEEERQRGNFPDRFSGHQFPNYSSELNVNALLLGDSALYLCASSLGTGGRGNTIYFGEGSWLTVV.

The chain recombines TRBV10-3 with TRBJ2-2; D remains ambiguous. The V end was cut by 6 bases, the J end by 0 bases, with 8 bases between. This CDR3 spans 14 amino acids. CDR1 is ENHRY and CDR2 is SYGVKD in the germline V gene. CDR3 DNA sequence: TGTGCCATCAGCCTTCAGGCGAACACCGGGGAGCTGTTTTTT. Amino acids: CAISLQANTGELFF.

This chain uses TRBV27 with TRBJ1-1; D possibly corresponds to TRBD1 (6 bases). This CDR3 is built from 14 residues. Germline-derived CDR1 and CDR2 are MNHEY and SMNVEV (reference sequence). The V end was cut by 6 bases, the J end by 5 bases, with 16 bases between. In DNA form, the CDR3 reads TGTGCCAGCAGCCTTTCGGGGGCGAATACTGAAGCTTTCTTT. Protein sequence: CASSLSGANTEAFF.

This chain connects TRBV4-2 to TRBJ2-2; TRBD2 agrees at 13 bases. CDR3 length equals 18 residues. Germline assignment: CDR1 LGHNA and CDR2 YNFKEQ. V shed 7 bases and J 4 bases; nucleotides not matched to a gene: 12. The CDR3 coding sequence is TGTGCCAGCACCCGGGAACTAGCGGGGGGGCCGGGCACCGGGGAGCTGTTTTTT. This sequence encodes CASTRELAGGPGTGELFF.

The J gene is TRBJ2-7, the V gene TRBV19; no clear D. There are 14 residues in the CDR3. Germline lookup yields CDR1 LNHDA and CDR2 SQIVND (reference sequence). Trimming pared 6 bases from V and 0 bases from J, leaving 12 bases between. The DNA of the CDR3 is TGTGCCAGTAGCCCCTCCCATAGCTCCTACGAGCAGTACTTC. Its translation: CASSPSHSSYEQYF.

J is TRBJ1-1 and V is TRBV29-1; 7 nucleotides agree with TRBD1. The CDR3 is 14 amino acids. V trimming: 7 bases; J trimming: 3 bases; junction bases outside the gene matches: 11. The germline gives CDR1 SQVTM, CDR2 ANQGSEA. CDR3 in amino acids: CSATLTGLYTEAFF. CDR3 coding DNA: TGCAGCGCCACCTTGACAGGGTTGTACACTGAAGCTTTCTTT.

The chain couples TRBV25-1 to TRBJ1-4; 7 positions agree with TRBD1. This CDR3 has 17 amino acids. V was clipped by 5 bases and J by 8 bases; unmatched bases: 17. Germline assignment: CDR1 MGHDK and CDR2 SYGVNS. CDR3 in DNA: TGTGCCAGCAGTCCCACCCTCGGGGACAGAGAAAGAGAAAAACTGTTTTTT. This sequence encodes CASSPTLGDREREKLFF.

This clone was seen just once. The chain joins TRBV4-3 to TRBJ2-2; 8 bases agree with TRBD1. Germline lookup yields CDR1 LGHNA and CDR2 YSLEER. V trimming: 6 bases; J trimming: 0 bases; junction bases outside the gene matches: 6. The CDR3 consists of 16 residues. The DNA of the CDR3 is TGCGCCAGCAGTCAAAACAGGGGGGCGAACACCGGGGAGCTGTTTTTT. Its translation is CASSQNRGANTGELFF.

This chain uses TRBV13 with TRBJ1-2; D not certain. The CDR3 contains 14 residues. V was cut by 1 base and J by 8 bases, with 14 bases left in between. Looked up from germline, CDR1 is PRHDT and CDR2 is FYEKMQ (reference sequence). CDR3 in DNA: TGTGCCAGCAGCTTAGCCCAAGTTCTCAGGGGCTACACCTTC. Translated: CASSLAQVLRGYTF.

The chain uses TRBV7-2 and TRBJ2-5; 11 bases are a match to TRBD2. CDR1 and CDR2 from the germline V gene are SGHTA and FQGNSA. Unmatched junction bases numbered 9, after V lost 5 bases and J lost 4 bases. CDR3 length: 16 amino acids. The CDR3 here is CASSAFSGRAGETQYF. In DNA form, the CDR3 reads TGTGCCAGCAGCGCGTTTAGCGGGAGGGCCGGAGAGACCCAGTACTTC.

The gene calls are TRBV16 and TRBJ2-1, with 10 bases aligning to TRBD1. This CDR3 comprises 12 residues. Losses at the gene ends were 5 bases for V and 14 bases for J; bases not matched to a gene: 6. Germline CDR1 reads KGHSY; CDR2 reads FQNENV. The CDR3 is CASSIDRGQEFF. In nucleotides, the CDR3 is TGTGCCAGCAGCATAGACAGGGGGCAGGAGTTCTTC.

J is TRBJ2-7 and V is TRBV11-2; D is tentatively TRBD1 or TRBD2 (5 bases each). V was cut by 4 bases and J by 5 bases, with 15 bases left in between. The CDR3 is made up of 14 amino acids. Germline loops: CDR1 SGHAT, CDR2 FQNNGV. CDR3 sequence (DNA): TGTGCCAGCAGCTCAACTAGAATCAGGGACGAGCAGTACTTC. Its protein is CASSSTRIRDEQYF.

This chain joins TRBV28 and TRBJ2-7; D unresolved. V lost 5 bases and J 2 bases, leaving 10 bases between the germline ends. Germline lookup yields CDR1 MDHEN and CDR2 SYDVKM. The CDR3 totals 13 residues. In DNA form, the CDR3 reads TGTGCCAGCAGTCCTAGGTTGCCCTACGAGCAGTACTTC. This encodes CASSPRLPYEQYF.

This chain connects TRBV12-3 or TRBV12-4 to TRBJ2-7; D is tentatively TRBD1 or TRBD2 (5 bases each). This CDR3 contains 12 residues. Trimming took 6 bases from V and 4 from J, leaving 10 bases between them. Written as DNA, the CDR3 is TGTGCCAGCAGCGCGAGGGGTTACGAGCAGTACTTC. Its translation is CASSARGYEQYF.

This rearrangement joins TRBV7-9 to TRBJ2-1; maybe TRBD1 (5 bases). From germline, CDR1 is SEHNR and CDR2 FQNEAQ (reference sequence). The CDR3 covers 14 residues. Between the trimmed V and J ends, which lost 1 base and 12 bases, there was a span of 16 bases. CDR3 sequence reads: CASSLGTSLTGQFF. The CDR3 region has the DNA TGTGCCAGCAGCTTAGGGACATCGCTTACAGGGCAGTTCTTC.